The clone carrying this TCR beta chain was found a few times. Germline V lookup: CDR1 MNHEY, CDR2 SMNVEV (reference sequence). CDR3 length equals 13 residues. V lost 2 bases and J lost 6; bases outside the gene matches: 1. This specimen comes from a study of blood T cell repertoires in COVID-19. About the research overall: From T cells, B-cell-depleted T cells, or PBMCs came the material, which was cDNA or gDNA.

Source study methods: Reference gene primer amplification yielded estimated nucleated cell counts. Produced via immunoSEQ multiplex PCR; TCRdb's table is partial and in-frame only. Clone size and V and J calls were adopted from that table, with D and trimming inferred from the DNA. The sample contains fewer than 120,000 clones, 72% of which appear only once. The rearrangement uses TRBV27 and TRBJ2-7, with TRBD2 matching over 10 bases. The sample was peripheral blood. The TCR originated in a woman in her fifties or sixties with acute or convalescent COVID-19. This chain's CDR3 is CASSLTSGAEQYF. The CDR3 nucleotides are TGTGCCAGCAGTTTAACTAGCGGGGCCGAGCAGTACTTC.